Here is one T cell receptor beta chain with its context. Sequencing was performed with immunoSEQ multiplex PCR; in TCRdb, only in-frame clones are kept and a portion is missing. Of 97,000 or so clones detected, 90% appear once; the ten largest clones hold 5.1%. These data originate in a study of blood T cell repertoires in COVID-19. Germline-derived CDR1 and CDR2 are SGHKS and YYEKEE (reference sequence). The CDR3 loop spans 16 amino acids. V lost 6 bases to trimming and J lost 2 bases; unmatched junction nucleotides: 12. The chain uses TRBV5-5 and TRBJ2-3; TRBD2 agrees at 7 bases. This receptor was identified in a man aged 45 to 65 with acute or convalescent COVID-19. The sequencing input was peripheral blood. Here the CDR3 DNA reads TGTGCCAGCACCCCTGTTGCGGGAGTGTCCACAGATACGCAGTATTTT. Residues: CASTPVAGVSTDTQYF.